A single sample is the source of the 7 T cell receptor beta chains below, sequenced in a study of shared clonotypes between healthy human individuals. This table comes from immunoSEQ multiplex PCR, and its TCRdb copy is limited to in-frame clones, with some not included. The repertoire includes about 2.5 million clones, about nine tenths of them detected once, and approximately 0.4% sits in the top ten. The sample comprised naive CD4+ T cells from PBMCs. Sample subset: CD45RA+ positively selected. These receptor sequences come from a young man in good health. Some clones in this sample may be carry-over from other donors' samples.

This clone was seen only once. The V call is TRBV18, the J call TRBJ1-1, with D unclear. V was trimmed by 2 bases and J by 7 bases, leaving 11 bases between them. This CDR3 has 13 amino acids. Germline-derived CDR1 and CDR2 are KGHSH and LQKENI. As DNA, the CDR3 is TGTGCCAGCTCACCAGACGGGCCAGGTGAAGCTTTCTTT. This translates into CASSPDGPGEAFF.

Here the CDR3 DNA reads TGTGCCAGCAGCCCCGGACTTCGGTACAATGAGCAGTTCTTC. This codes for CASSPGLRYNEQFF. This chain uses TRBV5-5 with TRBJ2-1; a possible D gene is TRBD2 (5 bases). V lost 4 bases to trimming and J lost 4 bases, with 12 bases between them. Germline CDR1 and CDR2: SGHKS and YYEKEE (reference sequence). This CDR3 has 14 amino acids.

V gene TRBV28 combines with J gene TRBJ1-2; D might be TRBD1 (6 bases). Per the germline V gene, CDR1 is MDHEN and CDR2 is SYDVKM. Trimming removed 6 bases at V and 6 bases at J, with 8 bases between. The CDR3 runs 11 residues. The CDR3 DNA reads TGTGCCAGCAGCTGGGGGCATGGCTACACCTTC. It is translated as CASSWGHGYTF.

This sequence joins TRBV28 and TRBJ2-7; D call uncertain. V was pared by 3 bases and J by 0 bases, with 15 bases between. Germline values: CDR1 MDHEN, CDR2 SYDVKM. The CDR3 has 16 residues. In nucleotides, the CDR3 is TGTGCCAGCAGTTTTTCGGCCAGGCAGATCTCCTACGAGCAGTACTTC. Amino acid sequence: CASSFSARQISYEQYF.

This rearrangement joins TRBV4-1 to TRBJ2-1; the D gene is possibly TRBD2 (7 bases). The CDR3 has 15 residues. With 3 bases removed from V and 10 bases from J, the gap between germline ends came to 19 bases. Per the germline V gene, CDR1 is MGHRA and CDR2 is YSYEKL. CDR3 DNA: TGCGCCAGCAGCCACGCGGGGGCCAAGACTTGGGAGCAGTTCTTC. It translates to CASSHAGAKTWEQFF.

This rearrangement joins TRBV6-1 to TRBJ2-1, with 9 positions matching TRBD2. The CDR3 loop spans 11 amino acids. From germline, CDR1 is MNHNS and CDR2 SASEGT. The ends lost 8 bases at V and 14 bases at J; junction bases unmatched: 7. This CDR3 reads CASGGGLAKFF. The CDR3 bases are TGTGCCAGCGGCGGGGGACTAGCTAAGTTCTTC.

J is TRBJ1-5 and V is TRBV27; 7 positions agree with TRBD1. Germline lookup yields CDR1 MNHEY and CDR2 SMNVEV (reference sequence). The junction had 15 bases not matched to a gene; V was cut back by 4 bases and J by 0 bases. The CDR3 contains 19 residues. The chain's CDR3 is CASSSYRAGKGASNQPQHF. CDR3 DNA: TGTGCCAGCAGTTCATATAGGGCCGGAAAGGGGGCTAGCAATCAGCCCCAGCATTTT.